A single sample gave rise to the 31 T cell receptor beta chains below, sequenced in a study of CD8 T cells in Susac syndrome. About 0.5 to 1 ug RNA was reverse transcribed with random hexamers. TCRdb re-called the immunoSEQ multiplex PCR reads with MiXCR, one entry per CDR3 protein. The data contain 140,000 to 150,000 distinct CDR3 sequences, 94% of them singletons. The sample taken for sequencing was CD4+ T cells from PBMCs. These receptors all stem from a human donor in good health.

The DNA for the CDR3 is TGTGCCACCGAATTAAGTTGCCGACGGGGCAATCAGCCCCAGCATTTT. Protein product: CATELSCRRGNQPQHF. The chain couples TRBV24-1 to TRBJ1-5; no definite D call. Per germline, CDR1 KGHDR and CDR2 SFDVKD. The CDR3 consists of 16 residues. V lost 9 bases to trimming and J lost 2 bases, with 19 bases between them.

The genes are TRBV5-1 and TRBJ2-7; possibly TRBD1 for D (6 bases). V lost 0 bases to trimming and J lost 0 bases, with 13 bases between them. In germline, CDR1 is SGHRS, CDR2 YFSETQ. The CDR3 length is 16 residues. The CDR3 spells CASSLATRQVSYEQYF. The CDR3 DNA sequence: TGCGCCAGCAGCTTGGCCACAAGACAGGTCTCCTACGAGCAGTACTTC. Supplemented by reference TRBV5-1 and TRBJ2-7, the full variable domain reads KAGVTQTPRYLIKTRGQQVTLSCSPISGHRSVSWYQQTPGQGLQFLFEYFSETQRNKGNFPGRFSGRQFSNSRSEMNVSTLELGDSALYLCASSLATRQVSYEQYFGPGTRLTVT.

The gene calls are TRBV5-1 and TRBJ2-2; D may be TRBD1 (5 bases). In germline, CDR1 is SGHRS, CDR2 YFSETQ. V lost 6 bases and J lost 1, with 10 bases in between. The CDR3 is 14 amino acids. CDR3 region: CASTPQGNTGELFF. CDR3 in DNA: TGCGCCAGCACCCCCCAGGGGAACACCGGGGAGCTGTTTTTT.

The rearrangement joins TRBV4-1 to TRBJ1-1; TRBD1 aligns across 8 bases. V was clipped by 1 base and J by 6 bases; unmatched bases: 7. This CDR3 is 15 amino acids long. Germline V gene lookup returns CDR1 MGHRA and CDR2 YSYEKL. CDR3 sequence reads: CASSQVGQGFAEAFF. The CDR3 DNA reads TGCGCCAGCAGCCAAGTAGGACAGGGATTTGCTGAAGCTTTCTTT.

The chain uses TRBV20-1 and TRBJ1-5, with D maybe TRBD1 (5 bases). Germline V gene sequence: CDR1 DFQATT, CDR2 SNEGSKA (reference sequence). The V gene lost 4 bases and the J gene lost 2 bases, with 12 bases spanning the gap. The CDR3 loop spans 14 amino acids. The CDR3 DNA reads TGCAGTGCTAAGCAGGGTAAGGGCAATCAGCCCCAGCATTTT. Translating gives CSAKQGKGNQPQHF.

The chain has TRBV4-2 and TRBJ2-7; 9 nucleotides align to TRBD1. This CDR3 has 16 amino acids. J lost 2 bases, V lost 2 bases, and 7 bases had no gene match. Germline V CDR1 and CDR2: LGHNA, YNFKEQ. Written as DNA, the CDR3 is TGTGCCAGCAGCCAATCCTCCGGGACAGGGACCTACGAGCAGTACTTC. This codes for CASSQSSGTGTYEQYF.

V is TRBV20-1 and J is TRBJ2-7; D is undetermined. This CDR3 has 12 amino acids. From germline, CDR1 is DFQATT and CDR2 SNEGSKA (reference sequence). The V and J ends lost 1 base and 0 bases respectively, with 4 bases between them. The chain's CDR3 is CSARGSSYEQYF. The CDR3 nucleotides read TGCAGTGCTAGAGGTTCCTCCTACGAGCAGTACTTC.

The chain couples TRBV30 to TRBJ2-5; TRBD2 might be the D (6 bases). CDR3 size: 15 residues. Germline loops: CDR1 GTSNPN, CDR2 SVGIG (reference sequence). V was shortened by 0 bases and J by 1 base, with 12 bases between the two germline ends. CDR3 sequence: CAWSVGGVLQETQYF. The CDR3 coding sequence is TGTGCCTGGAGTGTAGGAGGGGTACTCCAAGAGACCCAGTACTTC.

The V gene is TRBV18, the J gene TRBJ2-7, with a weak D call TRBD1 (7 bases). The germline CDR1 and CDR2 sequences are KGHSH and LQKENI. This CDR3 comprises 14 residues. V lost 4 bases, J lost 3 bases, and 13 bases lay in between. The CDR3 nucleotides are TGTGCCAGCTCACGAGTCAGGGGGGACTACGAGCAGTACTTC. This codes for CASSRVRGDYEQYF. Together with reference TRBV18 and TRBJ2-7, the CDR3 gives the full variable domain: NAGVMQNPRHLVRRRGQEARLRCSPMKGHSHVYWYRQLPEEGLKFMVYLQKENIIDESGMPKERFSAEFPKEGPSILRIQQVVRGDSAAYFCASSRVRGDYEQYFGPGTRLTVT.

The chain joins TRBV5-4 to TRBJ2-1; maybe TRBD1 (5 bases). Per the germline V gene, CDR1 is SGHNT and CDR2 is YYREEE (reference sequence). The CDR3 covers 14 residues. Trimming stripped 2 bases from V and 3 bases from J, with 9 bases between. CDR3 bases: TGTGCCAGCAGCTTACAGGTTAGCTACAATGAGCAGTTCTTC. Its protein product is CASSLQVSYNEQFF. The full variable domain, completed using reference TRBV5-4 and TRBJ2-1, is ETGVTQSPTHLIKTRGQQVTLRCSSQSGHNTVSWYQQALGQGPQFIFQYYREEENGRGNFPPRFSGLQFPNYSSELNVNALELDDSALYLCASSLQVSYNEQFFGPGTRLTVL.

V is TRBV27 and J is TRBJ2-7, with 8 bases lining up with TRBD2. This CDR3 contains 16 residues. Germline V CDR1 and CDR2: MNHEY, SMNVEV (reference sequence). J was trimmed by 6 bases and V by 5 bases; bases with no gene match: 15. CDR3 loop: CASSPNSGIETGEQYF. The DNA of the CDR3 is TGTGCCAGCAGTCCTAATAGCGGGATAGAAACGGGCGAGCAGTACTTC.

This chain connects TRBV6-6 to TRBJ2-7; 8 bases map to TRBD2. Germline loops: CDR1 MNHNY, CDR2 SVGAGI (reference sequence). The CDR3 consists of 14 residues. V was clipped by 2 bases and J by 2 bases; unmatched bases: 2. The CDR3 DNA reads TGTGCCAGCAGTTACCGAGCGGGAGCCTACGAGCAGTACTTC. It translates to CASSYRAGAYEQYF.

V gene TRBV11-2 combines with J gene TRBJ2-3; TRBD2 aligns across 15 bases. This CDR3 region has 18 residues. CDR1 is SGHAT, CDR2 FQNNGV, per germline. J gave up 3 bases and V 6 bases, and 10 bases lay outside the gene matches. CDR3 loop: CASRALRTSGRGTDTQYF. The CDR3 nucleotides are TGTGCCAGCAGAGCCCTGCGGACTAGCGGGAGGGGGACAGATACGCAGTATTTT.

The chain is built from TRBV5-1 and TRBJ2-7; TRBD2 matches at 10 bases. Per germline, CDR1 SGHRS and CDR2 YFSETQ. The junction had 7 bases not matched to a gene; V was cut back by 4 bases and J by 3 bases. CDR3 size: 15 residues. DNA of the CDR3: TGCGCCAGCAGCCTGGGCGCTAGCGGGAGCTACGAGCAGTACTTC. It is translated as CASSLGASGSYEQYF.

This chain uses TRBV29-1 with TRBJ1-2; TRBD1 aligns across 7 bases. CDR3 length equals 11 residues. Germline trimming cut 4 bases from V and 8 bases from J; bases unmatched to any gene: 4. The germline gives CDR1 SQVTM, CDR2 ANQGSEA. Here the CDR3 reads CSVAGTAGYTF. CDR3 bases: TGCAGCGTTGCCGGGACAGCAGGCTACACCTTC.

The rearrangement joins TRBV5-1 to TRBJ2-1, with 9 nucleotides matching TRBD2. The germline CDR1 and CDR2 sequences are SGHRS and YFSETQ. The CDR3 is 15 residues long. V lost 3 bases and J lost 6; bases outside the gene matches: 7. The chain's CDR3 is CASSSRLAVANEQFF. CDR3 in DNA: TGCGCCAGCAGCTCGCGACTAGCGGTCGCCAATGAGCAGTTCTTC.

This rearrangement joins TRBV3-1 to TRBJ2-1; no clear D gene. Trimming pared 3 bases from V and 10 bases from J, leaving 16 bases between. Germline-derived CDR1 and CDR2 are LGHDT and YNNKEL (reference sequence). The CDR3 extends over 14 amino acids. The CDR3 is CASSHISSTAEQFF. In DNA, the CDR3 is TGTGCCAGCAGCCATATCAGTTCGACCGCGGAGCAGTTCTTC.

This chain joins TRBV4-1 and TRBJ1-2; 9 bases align to TRBD1. This CDR3 comprises 17 residues. Germline V lookup: CDR1 MGHRA, CDR2 YSYEKL. After removal of 4 bases from V and 2 bases from J, the junction contained 11 bases not matched to a gene. The CDR3 DNA reads TGCGCCAGCAGCCCGCAGGAGACCGGGACAGGGAACTATGGCTACACCTTC. This gives the protein CASSPQETGTGNYGYTF.

Here the CDR3 reads CASSGGRAQETQYF. In DNA, the CDR3 is TGTGCCAGCAGTGGCGGGAGGGCCCAAGAGACCCAGTACTTC. The chain joins TRBV6-2 or TRBV6-3 to TRBJ2-5; 9 positions match TRBD2. CDR1 is MNHEY and CDR2 is SVGEGT in the germline V gene. The V and J ends lost 5 bases and 1 base, in that order; junction bases with no gene match: 2. This CDR3 contains 14 residues.

This chain joins TRBV20-1 and TRBJ2-1, with 11 bases that match TRBD2. This CDR3 has 15 amino acids. J gave up 4 bases and V 5 bases, and 7 bases lay outside the gene matches. Looked up from germline, CDR1 is DFQATT and CDR2 is SNEGSKA (reference sequence). CDR3 sequence reads: CSALGLAGHYNEQFF. The CDR3 DNA sequence: TGCAGTGCTCTCGGACTAGCGGGCCATTACAATGAGCAGTTCTTC.

This chain links TRBV7-8 with TRBJ2-7; TRBD2 matches 9 bases. The ends lost 2 bases at V and 0 bases at J; junction bases unmatched: 5. The CDR3 totals 16 residues. The germline V gene has CDR1 SGHVS and CDR2 FQNEAQ. The CDR3 reads CASSLLAGGPSYEQYF. CDR3 nucleotide sequence: TGTGCCAGCAGCTTACTGGCGGGAGGGCCCTCCTACGAGCAGTACTTC.

V gene TRBV29-1 combines with J gene TRBJ2-1; possible D gene TRBD1, 6 bases. In germline, CDR1 is SQVTM, CDR2 ANQGSEA. The V end was cut by 2 bases, the J end by 10 bases, with 15 bases between. The CDR3 is 13 amino acids. DNA for the CDR3: TGCAGCGTTGAACCCATGGGGGCTAGGGAGCAGTTCTTC. Translation: CSVEPMGAREQFF.

The genes are TRBV20-1 and TRBJ1-4; possible D gene TRBD1, 6 bases. The CDR3 sequence is 16 residues long. Trimming removed 2 bases at V and 1 base at J, with 14 bases between. Germline V gene lookup returns CDR1 DFQATT and CDR2 SNEGSKA (reference sequence). The CDR3 nucleotides are TGCAGTGCTAGACCCCCCAAGGGGGGAACTAATGAAAAACTGTTTTTT. This gives the protein CSARPPKGGTNEKLFF.

V gene TRBV5-4 combines with J gene TRBJ2-7; D gene unclear. Trimming pared 4 bases from V and 3 bases from J, leaving 14 bases between. This CDR3 has 14 residues. Germline assignment: CDR1 SGHNT and CDR2 YYREEE (reference sequence). CDR3 in amino acids: CASSPSTTLYEQYF. In DNA form, the CDR3 reads TGTGCCAGCAGCCCCTCGACAACCCTCTACGAGCAGTACTTC.

This clonotype has only one observation. The chain has TRBV7-8 and TRBJ1-5, with 7 bases fitting TRBD1. The length of the CDR3 is 14 residues. Trimming at V came to 4 bases and at J to 3 bases, leaving 3 bases not matched to a gene. Per the germline V gene, CDR1 is SGHVS and CDR2 is FQNEAQ. As DNA, the CDR3 is TGTGCCAGCAGCTACGACAGGGACAATCAGCCCCAGCATTTT. Its protein is CASSYDRDNQPQHF. The full variable domain, completed using reference TRBV7-8 and TRBJ1-5, is GAGVSQSPRYKVAKRGQDVALRCDPISGHVSLFWYQQALGQGPEFLTYFQNEAQLDKSGLPSDRFFAERPEGSVSTLKIQRTQQEDSAVYLCASSYDRDNQPQHFGDGTRLSIL.

The chain links TRBV20-1 to TRBJ2-7; 9 nucleotides align to TRBD1. Germline V gives CDR1 DFQATT, CDR2 SNEGSKA (reference sequence). V shed 6 bases, J shed 4 bases, and the junction held 7 bases outside the gene matches. The CDR3 spans 13 residues. The CDR3 spells CSATGQGDYEQYF. Written as DNA, the CDR3 is TGCAGTGCCACGGGACAGGGAGATTACGAGCAGTACTTC.

The chain carries TRBV20-1 and TRBJ2-1, with 11 bases lining up with TRBD2. With V trimmed by 6 bases and J by 5 bases, 3 bases remained unmatched. CDR3 size: 13 residues. Germline V CDR1 and CDR2: DFQATT, SNEGSKA (reference sequence). CDR3 DNA: TGCAGTGCCGGGACTAGCGGAGACAATGAGCAGTTCTTC. Translation: CSAGTSGDNEQFF.

The chain carries TRBV4-1 and TRBJ2-4; 7 bases align to TRBD2. This CDR3 has 15 amino acids. J lost 7 bases, V lost 1 base, and 7 bases had no gene match. Germline V lookup: CDR1 MGHRA, CDR2 YSYEKL. CDR3 in DNA: TGCGCCAGCAGCCAAGGGGAGGGCCGAGGGAACATTCAGTACTTC. This encodes CASSQGEGRGNIQYF.

The V and J genes are TRBV2 and TRBJ2-1, with 7 bases aligning to TRBD1. CDR1 SNHLY and CDR2 FYNNEI come from the germline V gene. Trimming at V came to 8 bases and at J to 10 bases, leaving 5 bases not matched to a gene. CDR3 length: 11 residues. In DNA, the CDR3 is TGTGCCAGCCGAAGACAGGGCGAGCAGTTCTTC. It translates to CASRRQGEQFF. The whole variable domain, remainder taken from reference TRBV2 and TRBJ2-1, is EPEVTQTPSHQVTQMGQEVILRCVPISNHLYFYWYRQILGQKVEFLVSFYNNEISEKSEIFDDQFSVERPDGSNFTLKIRSTKLEDSAMYFCASRRQGEQFFGPGTRLTVL.

A few counts support this clonotype. V is TRBV5-1 and J is TRBJ2-7; 13 nucleotides align to TRBD2. CDR3 length equals 16 residues. The germline V gene encodes CDR1 SGHRS and CDR2 YFSETQ. The J segment lost 2 bases and the V segment lost 3 bases, leaving 5 bases of the junction unmatched. The chain's CDR3 is CASSYGTSGATYEQYF. As DNA, the CDR3 is TGCGCCAGCAGCTACGGGACTAGCGGGGCTACCTACGAGCAGTACTTC.

The chain recombines TRBV20-1 with TRBJ2-1; 10 bases are a match to TRBD2. Looked up from germline, CDR1 is DFQATT and CDR2 is SNEGSKA (reference sequence). The CDR3 runs 14 residues. J gave up 10 bases and V 0 bases, and 6 bases lay outside the gene matches. The CDR3 nucleotides are TGCAGTGCTAGAGATGGGAAGCGGGAGGGGGAGCAGTTCTTC. It yields the protein CSARDGKREGEQFF.